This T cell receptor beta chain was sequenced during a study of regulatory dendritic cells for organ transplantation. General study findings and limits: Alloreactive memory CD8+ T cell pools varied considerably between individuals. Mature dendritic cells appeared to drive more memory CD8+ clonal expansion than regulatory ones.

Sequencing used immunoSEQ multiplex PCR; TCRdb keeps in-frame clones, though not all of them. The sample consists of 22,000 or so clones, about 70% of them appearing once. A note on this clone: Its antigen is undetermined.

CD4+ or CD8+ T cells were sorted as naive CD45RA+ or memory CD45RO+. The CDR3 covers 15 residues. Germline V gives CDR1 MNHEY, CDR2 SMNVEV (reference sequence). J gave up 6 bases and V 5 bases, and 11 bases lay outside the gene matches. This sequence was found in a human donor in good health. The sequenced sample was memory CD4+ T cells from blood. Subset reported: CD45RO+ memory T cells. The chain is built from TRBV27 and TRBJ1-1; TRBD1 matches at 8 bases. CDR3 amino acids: CASSTNRQGRSEAFF. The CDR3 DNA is TGTGCCAGCAGTACCAATAGACAGGGGAGGTCTGAAGCTTTCTTT.